This T cell receptor (beta chain) was profiled in a study of regulatory T cells in long-lasting Graves disease. As for time point: newly diagnosed GD, antithyroid drugs for less than 3 months. Extracted RNA from PBMCs served as the source of the TCR library. Building the TCR beta libraries relied on iRepertoire HTBI primers, and CDR3 regions underwent Arm-PCR. TCRdb independently ran MiXCR on the multiplex PCR reads; one entry per CDR3 protein. The sample lists 450,000 to 700,000 distinct CDR3 sequences, about 14% occurring once. Germline V gives CDR1 LGHDT, CDR2 YNNKEL (reference sequence). This CDR3 is built from 16 residues. V lost 1 base, J lost 7 bases, and 6 bases stayed unmatched. The same sample was also studied in work on T cells in Graves' hyperthyroidism and ophthalmopathy.

Sequences were derived from peripheral blood mononuclear cells (PBMCs), sampled at new diagnosis, from a patient treated with antithyroid drugs. The sequence derives from a man aged 25 to 40 with Graves disease. The chain joins TRBV3-1 to TRBJ2-1, with TRBD2 identical over 11 bases. The CDR3 is CASSQARLAGGNEQFF. The CDR3 coding sequence is TGTGCCAGCAGCCAAGCAAGGCTAGCGGGAGGAAATGAGCAGTTCTTC.